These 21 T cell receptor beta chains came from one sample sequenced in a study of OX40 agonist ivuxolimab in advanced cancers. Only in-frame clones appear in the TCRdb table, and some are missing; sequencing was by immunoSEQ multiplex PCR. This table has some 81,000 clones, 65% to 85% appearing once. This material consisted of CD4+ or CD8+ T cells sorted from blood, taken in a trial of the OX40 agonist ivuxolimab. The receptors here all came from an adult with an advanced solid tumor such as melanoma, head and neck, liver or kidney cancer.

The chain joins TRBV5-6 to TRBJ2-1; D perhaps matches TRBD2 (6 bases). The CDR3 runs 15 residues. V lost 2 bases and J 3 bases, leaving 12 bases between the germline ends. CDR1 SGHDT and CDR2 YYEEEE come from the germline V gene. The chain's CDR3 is CASSLGGNIYNEQFF. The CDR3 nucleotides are TGTGCCAGCAGCTTAGGAGGGAACATCTACAATGAGCAGTTCTTC.

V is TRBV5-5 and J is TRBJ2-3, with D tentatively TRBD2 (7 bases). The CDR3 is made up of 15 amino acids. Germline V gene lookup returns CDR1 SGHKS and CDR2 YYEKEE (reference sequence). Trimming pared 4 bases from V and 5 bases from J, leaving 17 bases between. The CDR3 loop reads CASSHVGGRGDTQYF. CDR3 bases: TGTGCCAGCAGCCATGTGGGGGGGCGAGGAGATACGCAGTATTTT.

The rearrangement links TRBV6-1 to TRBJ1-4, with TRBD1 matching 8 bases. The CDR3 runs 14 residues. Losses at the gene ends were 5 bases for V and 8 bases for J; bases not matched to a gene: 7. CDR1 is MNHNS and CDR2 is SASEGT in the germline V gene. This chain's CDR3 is CASSTGTGNEKLFF. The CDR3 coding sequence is TGTGCCAGCAGTACCGGGACAGGTAACGAAAAACTGTTTTTT.

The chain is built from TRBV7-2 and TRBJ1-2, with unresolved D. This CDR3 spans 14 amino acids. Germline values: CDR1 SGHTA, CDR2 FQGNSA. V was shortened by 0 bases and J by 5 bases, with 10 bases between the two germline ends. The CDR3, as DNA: TGTGCCAGCAGCTTAGCGTTTGGAGCGTATGGCTACACCTTC. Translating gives CASSLAFGAYGYTF.

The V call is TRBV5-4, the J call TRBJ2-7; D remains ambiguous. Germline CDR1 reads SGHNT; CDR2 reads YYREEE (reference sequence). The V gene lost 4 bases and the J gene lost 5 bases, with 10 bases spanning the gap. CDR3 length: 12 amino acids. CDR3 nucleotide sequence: TGTGCCAGCAGCCGGACCGTGGACGAGCAGTACTTC. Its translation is CASSRTVDEQYF.

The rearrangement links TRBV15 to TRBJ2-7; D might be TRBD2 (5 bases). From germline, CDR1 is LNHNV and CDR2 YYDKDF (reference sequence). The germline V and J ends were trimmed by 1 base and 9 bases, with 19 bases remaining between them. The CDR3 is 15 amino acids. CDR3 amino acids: CATSRAHETGLGQYF. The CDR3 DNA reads TGTGCCACCAGCAGAGCCCATGAGACTGGACTCGGGCAGTACTTC.

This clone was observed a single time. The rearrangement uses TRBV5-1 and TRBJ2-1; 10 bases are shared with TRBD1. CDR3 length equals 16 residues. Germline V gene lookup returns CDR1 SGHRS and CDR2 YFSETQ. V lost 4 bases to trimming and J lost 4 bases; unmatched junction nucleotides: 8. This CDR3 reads CASSPGQGIGYNEQFF. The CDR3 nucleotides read TGCGCCAGCAGCCCGGGACAGGGGATTGGATACAATGAGCAGTTCTTC. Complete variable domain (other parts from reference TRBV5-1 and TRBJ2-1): KAGVTQTPRYLIKTRGQQVTLSCSPISGHRSVSWYQQTPGQGLQFLFEYFSETQRNKGNFPGRFSGRQFSNSRSEMNVSTLELGDSALYLCASSPGQGIGYNEQFFGPGTRLTVL.

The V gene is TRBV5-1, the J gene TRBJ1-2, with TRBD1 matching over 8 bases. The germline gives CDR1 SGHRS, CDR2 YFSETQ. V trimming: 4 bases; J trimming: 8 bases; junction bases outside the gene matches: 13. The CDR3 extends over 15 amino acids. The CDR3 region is CASSPRTGSLEGYTF. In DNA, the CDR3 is TGCGCCAGCAGCCCAAGGACAGGGTCGTTGGAGGGCTACACCTTC. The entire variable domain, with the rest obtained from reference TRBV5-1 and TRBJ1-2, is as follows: KAGVTQTPRYLIKTRGQQVTLSCSPISGHRSVSWYQQTPGQGLQFLFEYFSETQRNKGNFPGRFSGRQFSNSRSEMNVSTLELGDSALYLCASSPRTGSLEGYTFGSGTRLTVV.

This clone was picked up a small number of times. This chain's CDR3 is CASLLQPQHF. The CDR3 DNA follows: TGTGCCAGCTTACTTCAGCCCCAGCATTTT. The J gene is TRBJ1-5, the V gene TRBV7-6; unclear D gene. V dropped 8 bases and J dropped 6 bases, with 5 bases sitting between them. The CDR3 totals 10 residues. Germline assignment: CDR1 SGHVS and CDR2 FNYEAQ.

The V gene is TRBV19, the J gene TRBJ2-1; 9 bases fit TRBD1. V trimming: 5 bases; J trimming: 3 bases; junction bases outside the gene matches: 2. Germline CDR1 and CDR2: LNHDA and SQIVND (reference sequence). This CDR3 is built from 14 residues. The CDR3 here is CASSPGQGYNEQFF. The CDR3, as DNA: TGTGCCAGTAGTCCGGGACAGGGCTACAATGAGCAGTTCTTC.

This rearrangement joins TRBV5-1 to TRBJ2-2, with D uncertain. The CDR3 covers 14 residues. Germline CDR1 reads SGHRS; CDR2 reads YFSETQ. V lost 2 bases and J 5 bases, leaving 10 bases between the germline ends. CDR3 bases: TGCGCCAGCAGCTTAACCCTCGGGACCGGGGAGCTGTTTTTT. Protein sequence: CASSLTLGTGELFF.

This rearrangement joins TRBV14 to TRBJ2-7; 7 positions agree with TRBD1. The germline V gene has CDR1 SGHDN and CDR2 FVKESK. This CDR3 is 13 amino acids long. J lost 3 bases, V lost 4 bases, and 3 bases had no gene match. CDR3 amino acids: CASSRGQVYEQYF. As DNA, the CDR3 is TGTGCCAGCAGCCGAGGACAGGTCTACGAGCAGTACTTC.

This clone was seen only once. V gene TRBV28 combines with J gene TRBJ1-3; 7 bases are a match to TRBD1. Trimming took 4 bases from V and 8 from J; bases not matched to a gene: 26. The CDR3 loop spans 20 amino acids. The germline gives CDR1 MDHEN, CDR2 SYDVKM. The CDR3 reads CASSSRYRGGREFTRHTIYF. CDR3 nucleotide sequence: TGTGCCAGCAGTTCCCGGTACCGAGGGGGCCGAGAATTTACCCGACACACCATATATTTT.

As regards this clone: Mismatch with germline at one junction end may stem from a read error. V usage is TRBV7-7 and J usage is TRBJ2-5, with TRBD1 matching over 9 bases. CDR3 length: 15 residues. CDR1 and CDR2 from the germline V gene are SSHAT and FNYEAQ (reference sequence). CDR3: CASSSGTGFRETQYF. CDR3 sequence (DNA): TGTGCTAGCAGCTCCGGGACAGGGTTTAGGGAGACCCAGTACTTC.

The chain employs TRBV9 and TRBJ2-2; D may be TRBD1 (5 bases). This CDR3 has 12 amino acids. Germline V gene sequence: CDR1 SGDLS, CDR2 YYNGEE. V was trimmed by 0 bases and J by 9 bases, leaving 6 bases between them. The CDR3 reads CASSVAGWELFF. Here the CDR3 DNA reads TGTGCCAGCAGCGTAGCAGGGTGGGAGCTGTTTTTT.

CDR3: CASSPGRGRPDTQYF. The CDR3 coding sequence is TGTGCCAGCAGCCCTGGCCGGGGTCGGCCAGATACGCAGTATTTT. The rearrangement links TRBV5-4 to TRBJ2-3, with a tentative D call TRBD2 (5 bases). The germline V gene encodes CDR1 SGHNT and CDR2 YYREEE (reference sequence). The V and J ends lost 4 bases and 4 bases respectively, with 16 bases between them. This CDR3 comprises 15 residues.

This chain's CDR3 is CASEKGGNQPQHF. In DNA, the CDR3 is TGTGCCAGCGAGAAAGGGGGCAATCAGCCCCAGCATTTT. The gene calls are TRBV2 and TRBJ1-5; tentatively, D is TRBD1 (5 bases). V lost 8 bases to trimming and J lost 2 bases, with 10 bases between them. The germline CDR1 and CDR2 sequences are SNHLY and FYNNEI. This CDR3 is 13 amino acids long.

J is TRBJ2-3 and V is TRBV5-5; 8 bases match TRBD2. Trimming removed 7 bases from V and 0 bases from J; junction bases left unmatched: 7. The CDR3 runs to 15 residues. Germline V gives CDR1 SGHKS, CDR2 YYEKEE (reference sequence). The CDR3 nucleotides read TGTGCCAGCCTGAACTTAGCGGGGAGCACAGATACGCAGTATTTT. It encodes CASLNLAGSTDTQYF.

CDR3: CASSLLARGLAGSWYNEQFF. The CDR3 region has the DNA TGTGCCAGCAGCTTATTAGCCCGTGGACTAGCGGGATCTTGGTACAATGAGCAGTTCTTC. The chain uses TRBV7-8 and TRBJ2-1, with 12 positions matching TRBD2. Germline V gives CDR1 SGHVS, CDR2 FQNEAQ. V shed 2 bases and J 4 bases; nucleotides not matched to a gene: 15. This CDR3 comprises 20 residues.

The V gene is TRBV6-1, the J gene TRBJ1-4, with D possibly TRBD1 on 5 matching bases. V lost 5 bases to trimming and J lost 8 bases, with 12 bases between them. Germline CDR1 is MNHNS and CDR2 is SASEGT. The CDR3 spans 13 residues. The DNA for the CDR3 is TGTGCCAGCAGTATCGGACAACTCGAAAAACTGTTTTTT. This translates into CASSIGQLEKLFF.

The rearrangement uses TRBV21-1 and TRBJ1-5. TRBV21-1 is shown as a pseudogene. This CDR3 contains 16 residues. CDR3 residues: CASSQGGEGSNQPQHF. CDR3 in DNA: TGTGCCAGCAGTCAAGGGGGGGAGGGAAGCAATCAGCCCCAGCATTTT.